This T cell receptor (beta chain) came from a study of molecular identifiers for immune sequencing clone quantification. Study details: Replicate RNA from about 20,000 or 100,000 naive CD8 T cells formed five aliquots; four were sequenced.

The CDR3 loop spans 13 amino acids. V was pared by 3 bases and J by 4 bases, with 12 bases between. The germline gives CDR1 DFQATT, CDR2 SNEGSKA (reference sequence). One entry per CDR3 protein results from TCRdb running MiXCR on the PCR reads. The repertoire holds about half a million distinct CDR3 sequences, with approximately 25% as singletons. Overall study results and limits: Researchers reportedly could pick up spiked Jurkat TCR RNA from one cell mixed into about a million naive cells.

Sorting captured naive CD8 T cells as CD8+CD4-CCR7+CD45RA+. On this clonotype: As yet, its antigen is unknown.

The clonotype originates from a human donor in good health. Some libraries in this study had Jurkat cell RNA spiked in. The chain employs TRBV20-1 and TRBJ2-5; D gene uncertain. Material for sequencing was naive CD8+ T cells from blood, with Jurkat cell RNA spiked in. Subset meaning: FACS-sorted CD8+CD4-CCR7+CD45RA+ naive T cells. The CDR3, as DNA: TGCAGTGCTAGGACCCGAAGTCCAGAGACCCAGTACTTC. Amino acids: CSARTRSPETQYF.